The rows below give T cell receptor beta chains drawn from one sample of a study of glioma-infiltrating T cells. TCRdb reprocessed the multiplex PCR reads via MiXCR and lists one record per CDR3 protein. The sample has 84,000 or so distinct CDR3 sequences; 20% to 25% are singletons. Sequencing was carried out using glioma tissue, nonneoplastic brain tissue, or PBMCs (not recorded which). The receptors were gathered from a human donor with low-grade glioma or glioblastoma, undergoing nonglioma brain surgery, or in good health (not recorded which). Each CDR3 is given with its conserved first and last residue. Fields, in order: clone size, V gene, D gene, J gene, CDR3 protein, CDR3 DNA. D genes are given only for firm matches. Expanded clones are given a class, and other clones once, few, many or no size at all.

many	TRBV20-1	NA	TRBJ2-7	CSARVRVGALPYEQYF	TGCAGTGCTAGAGTAAGGGTAGGGGCCCTACCCTACGAGCAGTACTTC
many	TRBV6-5	NA	TRBJ1-2	CASSYSLKLNYGYTF	TGTGCCAGCAGTTACTCCTTAAAGCTTAACTATGGCTACACCTTC
many	TRBV18	NA	TRBJ2-1	CASSLVGGFTNEQFF	TGTGCCAGCTCCCTGGTTGGAGGGTTTACAAATGAGCAGTTCTTC
NA	TRBV27	TRBD1	TRBJ2-3	CASRHRGPTQYF	TGTGCCAGCAGACACAGGGGGCCTACGCAGTATTTT
many	TRBV28	NA	TRBJ1-1	CASNGGQNTEAFF	TGTGCCAGCAATGGAGGGCAGAACACTGAAGCTTTCTTT
many	TRBV29-1	NA	TRBJ1-1	CSVTQGNTEAFF	TGCAGCGTGACACAGGGTAACACTGAAGCTTTCTTT
medium-sized	TRBV6-1	NA	TRBJ1-2	CASSWGDNRPNGYTF	TGTGCCAGCAGCTGGGGGGACAATCGACCCAATGGCTACACCTTC
many	TRBV6-1	NA	TRBJ2-3	CASSYVSATDTQYF	TGTGCCAGCAGTTACGTCTCGGCCACAGATACGCAGTATTTT
many	TRBV5-1	TRBD1	TRBJ2-7	CASSAGTGGYEQYF	TGCGCCAGCAGCGCCGGGACAGGGGGCTACGAGCAGTACTTC
few	TRBV12-3/TRBV12-4	TRBD1	TRBJ2-1	CASSLGQGAVVFFPYNEQFF	TGTGCCAGCAGTTTAGGGCAGGGGGCCGTAGTCTTTTTTCCGTACAATGAGCAGTTCTTC
once	TRBV12-3/TRBV12-4	NA	TRBJ2-5	CAISTGRETQYF	TGTGCCATCTCGACAGGGAGGGAGACCCAGTACTTC
NA	TRBV27	NA	TRBJ1-2	CVSSFRRASSYGYTF	TGTGTTAGCAGTTTCCGCCGGGCTTCGTCCTATGGCTACACCTTC
NA	TRBV4-2	TRBD2	TRBJ2-1	CASSQGTSGRAHEQFF	TGTGCCAGCAGCCAAGGGACTAGCGGGAGGGCCCATGAGCAGTTCTTC
many	TRBV15	NA	TRBJ1-2	CATNRDFQGDGYTF	TGTGCCACCAACAGAGATTTTCAGGGAGATGGCTACACCTTC
many	TRBV7-2	NA	TRBJ2-3	CASSLVSQDTQYF	TGTGCCAGCAGCTTAGTTAGCCAAGATACGCAGTATTTT
NA	TRBV27	NA	TRBJ2-3	CADGTTDTQYF	TGTGCCGACGGGACCACAGATACGCAGTATTTT
many	TRBV7-8	NA	TRBJ1-1	CASSAAGTTNTEAFF	TGTGCCAGCAGCGCCGCCGGGACAACGAACACTGAAGCTTTCTTT
NA	TRBV30	NA	TRBJ1-5	CAWSPGDSNQPQHF	TGTGCCTGGAGCCCAGGGGATAGCAATCAGCCCCAGCATTTT
once	TRBV10-2	NA	TRBJ2-2	CVSSAVKELFF	TGCGTCAGCAGTGCGGTTAAAGAGCTGTTTTTT
few	TRBV7-2	TRBD2	TRBJ2-7	CASSLRFSGGAYEQYF	TGTGCCAGCAGCCTCCGGTTTAGCGGGGGCGCCTACGAGCAGTACTTC
many	TRBV6-1	NA	TRBJ1-1	CASSEATGGAFF	TGTGCCAGCAGTGAAGCTACAGGAGGAGCTTTCTTT
NA	TRBV5-1	TRBD2	TRBJ2-1	CASSLSGTYNEQFF	TGCGCCAGCAGCTTGAGCGGGACTTACAATGAGCAGTTCTTC
many	TRBV6-1	NA	TRBJ2-3	CASTLSQGPDTQYF	TGTGCCAGCACCCTGAGCCAGGGGCCAGATACGCAGTATTTT
many	TRBV29-1	NA	TRBJ1-1	CSVSPAGEAFF	TGCAGCGTAAGTCCAGCAGGTGAAGCTTTCTTT
NA	TRBV3-1	NA	TRBJ1-1	CASSPLLGREGKGNIEAFF	TGTGCCAGCAGCCCCTTGTTGGGCAGGGAGGGAAAGGGAAACATTGAAGCTTTCTTT
many	TRBV11-2	TRBD1	TRBJ1-1	CASSQRGTGGPNTEAFF	TGTGCCAGCAGCCAGAGGGGGACAGGAGGACCCAACACTGAAGCTTTCTTT
NA	TRBV29-1	NA	TRBJ1-1	CSVGGAVPGTEAFF	TGCAGCGTTGGAGGGGCGGTGCCGGGCACTGAAGCTTTCTTT
many	TRBV19	TRBD1	TRBJ1-5	CASWDRGSNQPQHF	TGTGCCAGTTGGGACAGGGGTAGCAATCAGCCCCAGCATTTT
many	TRBV12-3/TRBV12-4	TRBD1	TRBJ1-5	CASSRGTGGQPQHF	TGTGCCAGCAGTCGTGGGACAGGGGGCCAGCCCCAGCATTTT
NA	TRBV12-5	NA	TRBJ2-5	CASGRGQIVGGETQYF	TGTGCTAGTGGTCGCGGACAGATTGTGGGGGGGGAGACCCAGTACTTC
many	TRBV27	NA	TRBJ1-1	CASSFSRGRVAFF	TGTGCCAGCAGTTTCTCGAGGGGCAGGGTGGCTTTCTTT
many	TRBV5-1	TRBD1	TRBJ2-3	CASSPGTGVDTQYF	TGCGCCAGCAGTCCCGGGACAGGGGTAGATACGCAGTATTTT
many	TRBV7-2	NA	TRBJ2-1	CASSLVRTTYNEQFF	TGTGCCAGCAGCTTAGTCCGGACCACCTACAATGAGCAGTTCTTC
NA	TRBV12-3/TRBV12-4	NA	TRBJ2-7	CASSLSSREQYF	TGTGCCAGCAGTTTATCGAGTCGTGAGCAGTACTTC
many	TRBV19	NA	TRBJ1-2	CATAPRENYGYTF	TGTGCCACCGCGCCGAGGGAGAACTATGGCTACACCTTC
many	TRBV12-3/TRBV12-4	NA	TRBJ1-2	CASSLSSFYGYTF	TGTGCCAGCAGTCTCTCGAGCTTCTATGGCTACACCTTC
NA	TRBV30	NA	TRBJ1-1	CAWSVQGTDKAFF	TGTGCCTGGAGTGTACAAGGGACGGACAAAGCTTTCTTT
few	TRBV7-9	NA	TRBJ2-1	CASSLGLRGVYNEQFF	TGTGCCAGCAGCTTAGGTCTCAGGGGGGTCTACAATGAGCAGTTCTTC
few	TRBV12-3/TRBV12-4	NA	TRBJ2-7	CASRPGISTYEQYF	TGTGCCAGCAGGCCCGGGATTTCAACCTACGAGCAGTACTTC
NA	TRBV7-2	TRBD1	TRBJ1-2	CARSPQTGQGYGYTF	TGTGCCAGAAGCCCTCAGACAGGGCAGGGCTATGGCTACACCTTC
many	TRBV6-2/TRBV6-3	NA	TRBJ2-7	CASSYAGVPYF	TGTGCCAGCAGTTATGCCGGGGTCCCGTACTTC
NA	TRBV3-1	NA	TRBJ2-7	CASSQAHQRYEQYF	TGTGCCAGCAGCCAAGCGCATCAAAGGTACGAGCAGTACTTC